The 5 T cell receptor beta chains below were found in one sample sequenced in a study of T cells in Graves' hyperthyroidism and ophthalmopathy. TCR beta CDR3 regions were amplified from RNA. TCR CDR3 regions were first amplified by RT-PCR with HTBI primers. Each CDR3 protein gets one entry after TCRdb re-called the multiplex PCR reads with MiXCR. Counted here are hundreds of thousands of distinct CDR3 sequences, 30% to 40% occurring once; the ten biggest clones make up around 32%. Input material: blood. These receptors came from a woman aged 40 to 50 with Graves' hyperthyroidism.

In regard to this clonotype: Germline and junction disagree at one end, which may indicate a read error. This chain links TRBV12-3 or TRBV12-4 with TRBJ2-6; 8 bases agree with TRBD1. The CDR3 runs to 13 residues. CDR3 region: CASSSGGWNTEAF. For the CDR3, the DNA is TGTGCCAGCAGTTCAGGGGGCTGGAACACTGAAGCTTTC.

The chain recombines TRBV11-2 with TRBJ2-7; D tentatively fits TRBD1 or TRBD2 (6 bases each). With 6 bases removed from V and 6 bases from J, the gap between germline ends came to 15 bases. Germline values: CDR1 SGHAT, CDR2 FQNNGV. CDR3 size: 13 residues. The CDR3 coding sequence is TGTGCCAGCAGTTCGGGGGCCCTTCTCGAGCAGTACTTC. Its protein is CASSSGALLEQYF. The full variable domain, rest sourced from reference TRBV11-2 and TRBJ2-7, is EAGVAQSPRYKIIEKRQSVAFWCNPISGHATLYWYQQILGQGPKLLIQFQNNGVVDDSQLPKDRFSAERLKGVDSTLKIQPAKLEDSAVYLCASSSGALLEQYFGPGTRLTVT.

The J gene is TRBJ2-5, the V gene TRBV20-1, with 8 bases identical to TRBD2. Germline CDR1 DFQATT, CDR2 SNEGSKA (reference sequence). J was trimmed by 3 bases and V by 4 bases; bases with no gene match: 1. There are 12 residues in the CDR3. CDR3 protein: CSAIAGKETQYF. Here the CDR3 DNA reads TGCAGTGCTATAGCGGGGAAAGAGACCCAGTACTTC.

There are many counts of this clonotype. The gene calls are TRBV24-1 and TRBJ1-5; tentatively, D is TRBD1 (6 bases). The length of the CDR3 is 17 residues. CDR1 is KGHDR and CDR2 is SFDVKD in the germline V gene. V was pared by 4 bases and J by 2 bases, with 17 bases between. This chain's CDR3 is CATSEGPGADGNQPQHF. For the CDR3, the DNA is TGTGCCACCAGTGAGGGGCCAGGGGCGGATGGCAATCAGCCCCAGCATTTT.

This clonotype showed up many times. The junction and the germline gene differ at one end; a read error may be behind it. The chain carries TRBV7-7 and TRBJ1-1; D is perhaps TRBD1 (6 bases). Germline CDR1 SSHAT, CDR2 FNYEAQ (reference sequence). The CDR3 has 13 residues. CDR3 sequence reads: CASSLRRGQRAFF. DNA for the CDR3: TGTGCTAGCAGCTTACGGAGGGGACAAAGAGCTTTCTTT.